Listed below are T cell receptor beta chains from one sample, sequenced in a study of blood T cell repertoires in COVID-19. TCRdb keeps only in-frame clones here, not all; method: immunoSEQ multiplex PCR. Altogether some 250,000 clones are present, 70% to 80% being singletons, with the ten largest covering around 3.2%. Sequencing input: peripheral blood. These receptors were obtained from a woman aged 80 or over with acute or convalescent COVID-19. The CDR3 runs from the conserved cysteine through the conserved F or W. A D gene is named only where the DNA matches it firmly. Clone size is shown for a subset of rows, as once, few, many or a class of expanded clone.

CDR3 protein: CASIETGTSNQPQHF
CDR3 DNA: TGTGCCAGTATCGAAACAGGGACGAGCAATCAGCCCCAGCATTTT
clone size: -
J gene: TRBJ1-5
V gene: TRBV19
D gene: -

CDR3 protein: CASTFSGGRNTIYF
CDR3 DNA: TGTGCCAGCACCTTTAGCGGGGGCAGAAACACCATATATTTT
clone size: -
J gene: TRBJ1-3
V gene: TRBV28
D gene: -

CDR3 protein: CATSDLPAEQFF
CDR3 DNA: TGTGCCACCAGTGATCTTCCTGCGGAGCAGTTCTTC
clone size: -
J gene: TRBJ2-1
V gene: TRBV24-1
D gene: -

CDR3 protein: CASSSQTGGNTEAFF
CDR3 DNA: TGTGCCAGCAGCTCCCAGACAGGGGGGAACACTGAAGCTTTCTTT
clone size: -
J gene: TRBJ1-1
V gene: TRBV5-5
D gene: TRBD1

CDR3 protein: CASSQPTGRPYNEQFF
CDR3 DNA: TGTGCCAGCAGTCAACCGACAGGGCGACCCTACAATGAGCAGTTCTTC
clone size: few
J gene: TRBJ2-1
V gene: TRBV2
D gene: TRBD1

CDR3 protein: CASSVTGTSGYNEQFF
CDR3 DNA: TGTGCCAGCAGCGTCACCGGGACTAGCGGATACAATGAGCAGTTCTTC
clone size: -
J gene: TRBJ2-1
V gene: TRBV5-4
D gene: TRBD2

CDR3 protein: CASSDQGTDGYTF
CDR3 DNA: TGTGCCAGCAGCGACCAGGGGACCGATGGCTACACCTTC
clone size: -
J gene: TRBJ1-2
V gene: TRBV9
D gene: -

CDR3 protein: CSVSHRGRGAKNIQYF
CDR3 DNA: TGCAGCGTTTCACATCGCGGGAGAGGGGCCAAAAACATTCAGTACTTC
clone size: -
J gene: TRBJ2-4
V gene: TRBV29-1
D gene: TRBD2

CDR3 protein: CASSYGGTGNNEQFF
CDR3 DNA: TGTGCCAGCAGTTACGGAGGGACAGGGAACAATGAGCAGTTCTTC
clone size: -
J gene: TRBJ2-1
V gene: TRBV6-6
D gene: TRBD1

CDR3 protein: CASSSDRGQETQYF
CDR3 DNA: TGTGCCAGCAGCTCGGACAGGGGGCAAGAGACCCAGTACTTC
clone size: -
J gene: TRBJ2-5
V gene: TRBV7-2
D gene: TRBD1

CDR3 protein: CASSGGGTSEKLFF
CDR3 DNA: TGTGCCAGTAGTGGGGGGGGTACGAGTGAAAAACTGTTTTTT
clone size: -
J gene: TRBJ1-4
V gene: TRBV19
D gene: -